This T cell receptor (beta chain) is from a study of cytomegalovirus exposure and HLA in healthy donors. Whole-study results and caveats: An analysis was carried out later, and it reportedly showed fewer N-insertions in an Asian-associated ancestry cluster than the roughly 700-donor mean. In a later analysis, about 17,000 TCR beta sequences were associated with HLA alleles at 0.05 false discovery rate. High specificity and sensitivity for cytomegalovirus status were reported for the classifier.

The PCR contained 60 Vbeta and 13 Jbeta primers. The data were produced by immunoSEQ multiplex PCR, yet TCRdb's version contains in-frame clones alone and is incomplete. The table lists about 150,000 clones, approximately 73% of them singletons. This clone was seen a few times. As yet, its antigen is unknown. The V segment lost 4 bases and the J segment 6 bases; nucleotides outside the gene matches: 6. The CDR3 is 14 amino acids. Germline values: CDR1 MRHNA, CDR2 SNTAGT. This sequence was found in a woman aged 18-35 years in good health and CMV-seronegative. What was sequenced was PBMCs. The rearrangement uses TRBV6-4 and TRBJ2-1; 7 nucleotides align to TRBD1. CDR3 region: CASSALTGSNEQFF. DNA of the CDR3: TGTGCCAGCAGTGCCCTGACAGGGAGCAATGAGCAGTTCTTC.